The clone carrying this T cell receptor (beta chain) was seen a few times. Its antigen is unidentified. Thyroid surgery took place with no prior treatment in any patient. The source of the sample is a study of metastatic and nonmetastatic thyroid tumors. Whole-study results and caveats: For both blood and tumor, malignant thyroid tumors reportedly showed significantly higher TCR beta diversity than benign nodules did.

From the PCR reads, TCRdb re-called clones with MiXCR. The sample includes tens of thousands of clones, about 3.9% of them seen just once. V was pared by 6 bases and J by 5 bases, with 16 bases between. From germline, CDR1 is MDHEN and CDR2 SYDVKM. This CDR3 has 14 residues. The chain carries TRBV28 and TRBJ1-1, with D maybe TRBD1 (5 bases). The sample comprised blood. This receptor was identified in a female donor with papillary thyroid cancer or a benign thyroid nodule (not recorded which). Some clones in this sample may be carry-over from other donors' samples. Here the CDR3 DNA reads TGTGCCAGCAGGTACCCCTTGGGGGGGACTGAAGCTTTCTTT. Encoded protein: CASRYPLGGTEAFF. Filled out from reference TRBV28 and TRBJ1-1, the complete variable domain reads DVKVTQSSRYLVKRTGEKVFLECVQDMDHENMFWYRQDPGLGLRLIYFSYDVKMKEKGDIPEGYSVSREKKERFSLILESASTNQTSMYLCASRYPLGGTEAFFGQGTRLTVV.